This TCR beta chain was captured in a study of neurological immune-mediated disorders. In its sample, this clonotype was seen many times. This CDR3 has 14 amino acids. V lost 7 bases to trimming and J lost 12 bases; unmatched junction nucleotides: 15. The germline gives CDR1 SQVTM, CDR2 ANQGSEA. TCRdb reprocessed the 5' RACE reads with MiXCR, giving one entry per CDR3 protein. The table includes over 55,000 distinct CDR3 sequences, approximately 11% detected once. Time point meaning: longitudinal time-point 1 (baseline). Sample: PBMCs. This clonotype originated in a male donor with HTLV-1-associated myelopathy (HAM/TSP). The chain combines TRBV29-1 with TRBJ2-1, with 10 bases identical to TRBD2. The CDR3 bases are TGCAGCGACAGAGCGGGGGGGCGTGGGTGTGGGCAGTTCTTC. Protein product: CSDRAGGRGCGQFF.